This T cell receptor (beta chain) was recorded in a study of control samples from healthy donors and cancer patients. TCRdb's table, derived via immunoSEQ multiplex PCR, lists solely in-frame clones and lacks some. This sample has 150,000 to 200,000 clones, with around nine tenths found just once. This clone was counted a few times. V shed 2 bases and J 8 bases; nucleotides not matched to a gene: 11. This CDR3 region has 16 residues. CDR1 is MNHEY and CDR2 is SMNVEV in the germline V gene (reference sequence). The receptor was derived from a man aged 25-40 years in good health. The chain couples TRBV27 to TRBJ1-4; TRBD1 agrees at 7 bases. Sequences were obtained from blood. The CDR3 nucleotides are TGTGCCAGCAGTTTACGTCTGGGACAGATAAAGGAAAAACTGTTTTTT. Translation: CASSLRLGQIKEKLFF.